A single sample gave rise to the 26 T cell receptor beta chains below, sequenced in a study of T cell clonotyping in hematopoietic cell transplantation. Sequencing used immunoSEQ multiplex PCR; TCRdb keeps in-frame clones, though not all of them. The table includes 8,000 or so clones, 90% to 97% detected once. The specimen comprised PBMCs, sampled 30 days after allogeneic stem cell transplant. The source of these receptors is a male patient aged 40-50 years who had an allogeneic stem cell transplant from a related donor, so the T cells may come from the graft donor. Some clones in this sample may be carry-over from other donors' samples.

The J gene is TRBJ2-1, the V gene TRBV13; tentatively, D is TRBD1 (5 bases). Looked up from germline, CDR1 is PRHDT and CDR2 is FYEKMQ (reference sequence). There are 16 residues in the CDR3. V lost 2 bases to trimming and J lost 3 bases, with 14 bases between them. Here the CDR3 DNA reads TGTGCCAGCAGCTTAAGGGGTGGACCTCTCTACAATGAGCAGTTCTTC. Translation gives CASSLRGGPLYNEQFF.

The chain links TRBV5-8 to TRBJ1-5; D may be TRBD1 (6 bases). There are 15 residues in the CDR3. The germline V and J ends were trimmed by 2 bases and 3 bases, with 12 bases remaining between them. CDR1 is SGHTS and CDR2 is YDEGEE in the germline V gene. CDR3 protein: CASSFLGQLNQPQHF. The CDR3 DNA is TGTGCCAGCAGCTTTCTCGGACAGCTCAATCAGCCCCAGCATTTT.

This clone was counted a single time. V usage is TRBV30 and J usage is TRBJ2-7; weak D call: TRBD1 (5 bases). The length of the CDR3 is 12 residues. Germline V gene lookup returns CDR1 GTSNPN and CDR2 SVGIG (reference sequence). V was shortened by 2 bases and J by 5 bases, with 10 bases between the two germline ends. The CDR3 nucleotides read TGTGCCTGGAGTCAAGGGGTGGACGAGCAGTACTTC. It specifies CAWSQGVDEQYF.

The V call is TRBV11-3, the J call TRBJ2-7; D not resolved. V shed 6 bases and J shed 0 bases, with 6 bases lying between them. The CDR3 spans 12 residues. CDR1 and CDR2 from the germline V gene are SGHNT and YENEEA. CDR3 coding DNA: TGTGCCAGCAGTCCACCCTCCTACGAGCAGTACTTC. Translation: CASSPPSYEQYF.

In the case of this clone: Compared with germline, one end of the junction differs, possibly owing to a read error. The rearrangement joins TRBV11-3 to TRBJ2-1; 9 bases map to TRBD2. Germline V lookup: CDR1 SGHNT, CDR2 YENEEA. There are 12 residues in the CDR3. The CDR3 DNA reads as TGTGCCAGCAGCTTAAGCGGGGGGAACGAGATCTTC. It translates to CASSLSGGNEIF.

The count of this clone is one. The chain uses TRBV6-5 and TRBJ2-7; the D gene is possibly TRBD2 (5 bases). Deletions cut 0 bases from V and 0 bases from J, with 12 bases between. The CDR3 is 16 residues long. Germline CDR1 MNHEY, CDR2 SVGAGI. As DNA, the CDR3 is TGTGCCAGCAGTTACTCGATTATAGGGAGCTCCTACGAGCAGTACTTC. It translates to CASSYSIIGSSYEQYF.

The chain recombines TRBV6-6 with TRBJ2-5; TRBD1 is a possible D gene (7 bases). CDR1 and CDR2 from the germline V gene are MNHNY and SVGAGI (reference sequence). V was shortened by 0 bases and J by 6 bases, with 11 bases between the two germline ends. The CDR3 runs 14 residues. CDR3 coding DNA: TGTGCCAGCAGTTACTCAGGAGGGGGCCAGACCCAGTACTTC. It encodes CASSYSGGGQTQYF.

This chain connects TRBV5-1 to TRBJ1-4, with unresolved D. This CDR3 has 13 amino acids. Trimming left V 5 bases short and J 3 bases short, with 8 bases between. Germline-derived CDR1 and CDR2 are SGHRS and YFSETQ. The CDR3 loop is CASRTQSNEKLFF. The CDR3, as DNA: TGCGCCAGCAGAACTCAATCTAATGAAAAACTGTTTTTT. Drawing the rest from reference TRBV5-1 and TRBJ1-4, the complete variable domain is KAGVTQTPRYLIKTRGQQVTLSCSPISGHRSVSWYQQTPGQGLQFLFEYFSETQRNKGNFPGRFSGRQFSNSRSEMNVSTLELGDSALYLCASRTQSNEKLFFGSGTQLSVL.

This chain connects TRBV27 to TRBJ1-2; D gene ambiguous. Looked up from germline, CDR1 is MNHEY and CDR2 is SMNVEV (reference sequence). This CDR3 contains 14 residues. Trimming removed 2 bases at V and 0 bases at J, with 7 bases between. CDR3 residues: CASSLMGPNYGYTF. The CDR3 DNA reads TGTGCCAGCAGTTTAATGGGCCCTAACTATGGCTACACCTTC.

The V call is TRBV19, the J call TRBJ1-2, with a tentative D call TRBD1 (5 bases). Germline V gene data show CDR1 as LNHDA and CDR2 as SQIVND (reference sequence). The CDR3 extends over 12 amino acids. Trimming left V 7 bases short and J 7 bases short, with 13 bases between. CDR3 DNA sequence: TGTGCCAGTACTACCCCAGGGTCTGGCTACACCTTC. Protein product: CASTTPGSGYTF. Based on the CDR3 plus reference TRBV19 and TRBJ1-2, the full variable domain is DGGITQSPKYLFRKEGQNVTLSCEQNLNHDAMYWYRQDPGQGLRLIYYSQIVNDFQKGDIAEGYSVSREKKESFPLTVTSAQKNPTAFYLCASTTPGSGYTFGSGTRLTVV.

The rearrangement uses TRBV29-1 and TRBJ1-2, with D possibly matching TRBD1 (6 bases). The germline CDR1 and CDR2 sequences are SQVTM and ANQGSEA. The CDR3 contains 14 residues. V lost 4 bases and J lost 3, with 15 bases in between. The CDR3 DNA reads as TGCAGCGTTGTATTCCAGGGGCTCGACTATGGCTACACCTTC. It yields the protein CSVVFQGLDYGYTF.

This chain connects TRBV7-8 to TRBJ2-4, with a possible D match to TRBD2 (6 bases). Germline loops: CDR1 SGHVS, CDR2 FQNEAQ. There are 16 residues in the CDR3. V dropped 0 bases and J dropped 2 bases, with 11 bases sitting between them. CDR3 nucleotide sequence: TGTGCCAGCAGCTTAGCTTTGGGGGGAACCAAAAACATTCAGTACTTC. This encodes CASSLALGGTKNIQYF.

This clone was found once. DNA of the CDR3: TGTGCCAGCAGTCCCGGACAGGGCGGGTATGGCTACACCTTC. Its translation: CASSPGQGGYGYTF. This chain joins TRBV6-5 and TRBJ1-2, with 8 bases matching TRBD1. This CDR3 spans 14 amino acids. V lost 5 bases, J lost 5 bases, and 7 bases stayed unmatched. Germline CDR1 and CDR2: MNHEY and SVGAGI.

The CDR3 nucleotides read TGTGCCAGCAGCGGACACGTTAACGGCAATCAGCCCCAGCATTTT. Amino acids: CASSGHVNGNQPQHF. The chain links TRBV2 to TRBJ1-5; tentatively, D is TRBD1 (5 bases). The V end lost 6 bases, the J end lost 2 bases, and 14 bases lay between the germline ends. CDR1 and CDR2 (germline): SNHLY, FYNNEI. The CDR3 loop spans 15 amino acids.

CDR3: CSADRDPGESGYTF. In nucleotides, the CDR3 is TGCAGCGCCGACAGGGACCCGGGGGAGAGTGGCTACACCTTC. This sequence joins TRBV29-1 and TRBJ1-2; 7 bases are a match to TRBD1. CDR3 length: 14 residues. V dropped 7 bases and J dropped 7; count of bases not matched to a gene: 15. Germline CDR1 and CDR2: SQVTM and ANQGSEA.

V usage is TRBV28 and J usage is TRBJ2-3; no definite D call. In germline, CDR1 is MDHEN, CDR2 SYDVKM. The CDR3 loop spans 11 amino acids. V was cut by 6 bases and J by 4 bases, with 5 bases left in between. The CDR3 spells CASSFSDTQYF. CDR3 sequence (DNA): TGTGCCAGCAGCTTTTCAGATACGCAGTATTTT.

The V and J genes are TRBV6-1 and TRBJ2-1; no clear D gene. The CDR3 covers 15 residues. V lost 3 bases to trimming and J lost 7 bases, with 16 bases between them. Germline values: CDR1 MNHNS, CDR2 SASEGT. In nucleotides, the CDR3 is TGTGCCAGCAGTGAGGGCCTCAGGTCCCTAAATGAGCAGTTCTTC. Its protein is CASSEGLRSLNEQFF.

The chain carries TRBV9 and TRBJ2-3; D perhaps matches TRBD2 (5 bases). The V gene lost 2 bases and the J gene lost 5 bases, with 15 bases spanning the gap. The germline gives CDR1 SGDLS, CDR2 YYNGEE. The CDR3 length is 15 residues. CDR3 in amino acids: CASSVGMGAIDTQYF. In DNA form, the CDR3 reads TGTGCCAGCAGCGTGGGGATGGGAGCTATAGATACGCAGTATTTT.

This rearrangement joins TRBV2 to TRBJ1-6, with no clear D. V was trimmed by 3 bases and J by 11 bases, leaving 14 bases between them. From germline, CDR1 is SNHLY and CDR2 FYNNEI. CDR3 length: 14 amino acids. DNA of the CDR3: TGTGCCAGCAGTGACGGATGGAAGGAGGCACCCCTCCACTTT. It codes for CASSDGWKEAPLHF.

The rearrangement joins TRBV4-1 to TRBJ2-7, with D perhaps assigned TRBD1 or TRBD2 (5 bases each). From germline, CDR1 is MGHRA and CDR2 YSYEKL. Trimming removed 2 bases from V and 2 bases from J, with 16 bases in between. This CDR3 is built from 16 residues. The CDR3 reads CASSQISQGRTYEQYF. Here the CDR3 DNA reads TGCGCCAGCAGCCAAATTTCTCAGGGACGCACCTACGAGCAGTACTTC.

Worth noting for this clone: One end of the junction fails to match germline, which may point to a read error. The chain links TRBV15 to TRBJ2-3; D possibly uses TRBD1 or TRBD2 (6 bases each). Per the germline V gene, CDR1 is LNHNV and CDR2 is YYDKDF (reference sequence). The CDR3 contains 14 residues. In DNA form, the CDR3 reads TGTGCCACCAGTAGAGGGGGGACCCCAGATACGCAGTATTTT. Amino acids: CATSRGGTPDTQYF.

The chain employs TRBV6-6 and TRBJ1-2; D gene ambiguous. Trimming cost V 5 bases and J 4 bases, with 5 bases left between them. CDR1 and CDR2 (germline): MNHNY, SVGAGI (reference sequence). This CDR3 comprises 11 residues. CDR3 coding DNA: TGTGCCAGCAGTAGTAGCTATGGCTACACCTTC. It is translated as CASSSSYGYTF.

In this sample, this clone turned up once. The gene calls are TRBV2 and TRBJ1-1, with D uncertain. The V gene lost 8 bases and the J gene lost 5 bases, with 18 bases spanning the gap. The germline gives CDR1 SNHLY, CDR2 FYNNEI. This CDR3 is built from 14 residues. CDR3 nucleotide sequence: TGTGCCAGCCGATTCGGAGGGTCGGGAACTGAAGCTTTCTTT. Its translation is CASRFGGSGTEAFF.

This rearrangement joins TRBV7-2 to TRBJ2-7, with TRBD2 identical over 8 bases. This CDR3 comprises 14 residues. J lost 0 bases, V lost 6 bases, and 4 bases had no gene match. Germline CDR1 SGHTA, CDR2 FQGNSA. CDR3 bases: TGTGCCAGCAGACTCGGGGGGGCCTCCTACGAGCAGTACTTC. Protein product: CASRLGGASYEQYF.

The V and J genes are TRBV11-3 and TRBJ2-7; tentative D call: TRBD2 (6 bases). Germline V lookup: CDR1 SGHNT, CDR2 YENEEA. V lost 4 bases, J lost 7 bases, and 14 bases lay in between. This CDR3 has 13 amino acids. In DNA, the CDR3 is TGTGCCAGCAGCTCGGGGCGGGGTCGGGAGCAGTACTTC. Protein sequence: CASSSGRGREQYF. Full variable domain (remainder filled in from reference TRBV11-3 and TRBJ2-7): EAGVVQSPRYKIIEKKQPVAFWCNPISGHNTLYWYLQNLGQGPELLIRYENEEAVDDSQLPKDRFSAERLKGVDSTLKIQPAELGDSAVYLCASSSGRGREQYFGPGTRLTVT.

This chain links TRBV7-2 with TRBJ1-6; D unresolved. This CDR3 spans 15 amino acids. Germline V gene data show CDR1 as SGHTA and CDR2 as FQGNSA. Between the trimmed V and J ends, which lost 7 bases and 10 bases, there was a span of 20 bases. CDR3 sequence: CASTLGPSPGSPLHF. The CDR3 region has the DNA TGTGCCAGCACGCTTGGACCTTCCCCAGGATCACCCCTCCACTTT.